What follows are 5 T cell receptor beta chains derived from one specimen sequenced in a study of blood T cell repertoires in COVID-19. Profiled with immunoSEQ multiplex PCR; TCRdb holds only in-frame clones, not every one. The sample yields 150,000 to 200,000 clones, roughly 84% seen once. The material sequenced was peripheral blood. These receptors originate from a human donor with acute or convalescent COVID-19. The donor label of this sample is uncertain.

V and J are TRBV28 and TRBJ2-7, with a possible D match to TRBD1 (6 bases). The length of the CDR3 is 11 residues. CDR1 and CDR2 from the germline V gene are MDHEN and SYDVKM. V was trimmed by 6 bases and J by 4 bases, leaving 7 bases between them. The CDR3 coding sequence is TGTGCCAGCAGACAGGGTTACGAGCAGTACTTC. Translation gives CASRQGYEQYF.

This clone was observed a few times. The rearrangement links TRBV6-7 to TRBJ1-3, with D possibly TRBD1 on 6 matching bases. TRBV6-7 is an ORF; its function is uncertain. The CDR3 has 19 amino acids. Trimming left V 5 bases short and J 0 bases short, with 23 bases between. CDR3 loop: CASSTMPIQGRYSGNTIYF. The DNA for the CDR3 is TGTGCCAGCAGTACCATGCCCATACAGGGTAGGTACTCTGGAAACACCATATATTTT.

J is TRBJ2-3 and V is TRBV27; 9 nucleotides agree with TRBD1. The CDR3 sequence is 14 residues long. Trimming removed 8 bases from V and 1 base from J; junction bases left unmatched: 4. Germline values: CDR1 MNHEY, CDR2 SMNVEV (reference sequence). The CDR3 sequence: CASRRTGGTDTQYF. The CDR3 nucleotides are TGTGCCAGCCGCAGGACAGGGGGCACAGATACGCAGTATTTT.

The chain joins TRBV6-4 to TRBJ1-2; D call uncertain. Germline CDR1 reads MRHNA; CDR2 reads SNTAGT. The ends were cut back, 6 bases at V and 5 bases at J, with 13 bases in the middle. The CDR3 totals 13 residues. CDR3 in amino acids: CASSSGPQYGYTF. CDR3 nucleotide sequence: TGTGCCAGCAGCTCCGGTCCTCAATATGGCTACACCTTC.

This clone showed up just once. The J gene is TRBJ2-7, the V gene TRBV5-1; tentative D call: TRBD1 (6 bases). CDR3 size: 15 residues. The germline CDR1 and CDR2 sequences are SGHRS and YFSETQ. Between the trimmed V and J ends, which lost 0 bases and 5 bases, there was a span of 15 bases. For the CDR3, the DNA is TGCGCCAGCAGCTTGGGAGTACAGGGTTTCGACGAGCAGTACTTC. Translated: CASSLGVQGFDEQYF. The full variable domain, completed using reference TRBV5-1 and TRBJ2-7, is KAGVTQTPRYLIKTRGQQVTLSCSPISGHRSVSWYQQTPGQGLQFLFEYFSETQRNKGNFPGRFSGRQFSNSRSEMNVSTLELGDSALYLCASSLGVQGFDEQYFGPGTRLTVT.